These 16 T cell receptor beta chains came from one sample sequenced in a study of shared clonotypes between healthy human individuals. Measured with immunoSEQ multiplex PCR; TCRdb has only the in-frame clones, and not every one. The repertoire includes roughly 1 million clones, around 75% of them detected once, and around 1.4% sits in the top ten. The sequenced sample was memory CD4+ T cells sorted from blood. Subset of the sample: CD45RA-negative fraction. The origin of the receptors is a man younger than 35 in good health.

The chain is built from TRBV10-1 and TRBJ2-2; TRBD1 matches at 12 bases. V shed 3 bases, J shed 8 bases, and the junction held 7 bases outside the gene matches. The germline CDR1 and CDR2 sequences are WNHNN and SYGVQD (reference sequence). The CDR3 spans 16 residues. The CDR3 DNA sequence: TGCGCCAGCAGTGATACGGGACAGGGGGCGCGTGGGGAGCTGTTTTTT. Its translation: CASSDTGQGARGELFF.

The rearrangement joins TRBV5-1 to TRBJ2-3; 10 positions agree with TRBD2. This CDR3 spans 17 amino acids. Germline-derived CDR1 and CDR2 are SGHRS and YFSETQ. V lost 4 bases and J lost 0; bases outside the gene matches: 8. CDR3 amino acids: CASSPASGSPSTDTQYF. The CDR3 bases are TGCGCCAGCAGCCCCGCTAGCGGGAGCCCCAGCACAGATACGCAGTATTTT.

Notes on this clone: Other DNA sequences from this sample encode an identical CDR3 as well. The V call is TRBV28, the J call TRBJ2-1; D remains ambiguous. CDR3 size: 11 residues. V was cut by 4 bases and J by 7 bases, with 5 bases left in between. The germline V gene encodes CDR1 MDHEN and CDR2 SYDVKM. The DNA for the CDR3 is TGTGCCAGCAGTTCCAGGAATGAGCAGTTCTTC. Its protein is CASSSRNEQFF.

The CDR3 region is CASTPQYSYEQYF. For the CDR3, the DNA is TGTGCCAGCACTCCCCAGTACTCCTACGAGCAGTACTTC. The chain couples TRBV6-6 to TRBJ2-7, with D unresolved. Germline V CDR1 and CDR2: MNHNY, SVGAGI (reference sequence). Trimming removed 7 bases at V and 0 bases at J, with 10 bases between. This CDR3 region has 13 residues.

The chain has TRBV10-3 and TRBJ2-5, with D maybe TRBD2 (5 bases). The CDR3 is 13 residues long. Trimming stripped 3 bases from V and 5 bases from J, with 10 bases between. Germline V gene data show CDR1 as ENHRY and CDR2 as SYGVKD. CDR3 nucleotide sequence: TGTGCCATCAGTGAAGGATGGGAGGAGACCCAGTACTTC. Protein: CAISEGWEETQYF.

The chain couples TRBV7-2 to TRBJ2-3; D is ambiguous. The V and J ends lost 4 bases and 7 bases respectively, with 18 bases between them. The V gene's germline CDR1 is SGHTA and CDR2 FQGNSA. This CDR3 region has 15 residues. The CDR3 loop is CASSSRTDDSYTQYF. The CDR3 nucleotides are TGTGCCAGCAGCTCACGGACCGATGATTCTTATACGCAGTATTTT.

Remarks on this clone: Other DNA sequences in the same sample also yield this CDR3. This chain connects TRBV7-2 to TRBJ2-3; TRBD2 agrees at 14 bases. This CDR3 is built from 16 residues. Looked up from germline, CDR1 is SGHTA and CDR2 is FQGNSA. V trimming: 5 bases; J trimming: 4 bases; junction bases outside the gene matches: 5. The CDR3 region is CASSPRLAGGPDTQYF. The CDR3 region has the DNA TGTGCCAGCAGCCCCAGACTAGCGGGAGGGCCAGATACGCAGTATTTT.

This clone has a single count. The V call is TRBV7-3, the J call TRBJ1-1; D is ambiguous. Germline CDR1 is SGHTA and CDR2 is FQGTGA. CDR3 size: 11 residues. V lost 3 bases and J 8 bases, leaving 7 bases between the germline ends. The CDR3 DNA follows: TGTGCCAGCAGCTTTGGGAGGGAAGCTTTCTTT. It is translated as CASSFGREAFF.

V and J are TRBV4-3 and TRBJ1-1; TRBD1 aligns across 8 bases. CDR3 length equals 15 residues. Trimming at V came to 5 bases and at J to 0 bases, leaving 5 bases not matched to a gene. Germline V gene lookup returns CDR1 LGHNA and CDR2 YSLEER. The DNA for the CDR3 is TGCGCCAGCAGCAAGCAGGGGGCCATGAACACTGAAGCTTTCTTT. Translated, it gives CASSKQGAMNTEAFF.

The chain carries TRBV6-1 and TRBJ2-3, with 7 bases that match TRBD1. This CDR3 region has 13 residues. CDR1 MNHNS and CDR2 SASEGT come from the germline V gene. V gave up 7 bases and J gave up 10 bases; unmatched junction bases: 11. This CDR3 is CASNAEFQGAQYF. In DNA, the CDR3 is TGTGCCAGCAATGCGGAGTTTCAGGGGGCGCAGTATTTT.

The rearrangement joins TRBV5-1 to TRBJ2-3, with D possibly TRBD1 on 5 matching bases. The V gene lost 4 bases and the J gene lost 1 base, with 10 bases spanning the gap. Germline assignment: CDR1 SGHRS and CDR2 YFSETQ. This CDR3 comprises 14 residues. CDR3: CASSPGQRTDTQYF. The CDR3 nucleotides read TGCGCCAGCAGCCCCGGACAACGCACAGATACGCAGTATTTT. The whole variable domain, filled in from reference TRBV5-1 and TRBJ2-3, reads KAGVTQTPRYLIKTRGQQVTLSCSPISGHRSVSWYQQTPGQGLQFLFEYFSETQRNKGNFPGRFSGRQFSNSRSEMNVSTLELGDSALYLCASSPGQRTDTQYFGPGTRLTVL.

This clone showed up just a few times. The gene calls are TRBV29-1 and TRBJ2-3, with 11 bases identical to TRBD2. Germline CDR1 SQVTM, CDR2 ANQGSEA. The CDR3 runs 15 residues. V trimming: 4 bases; J trimming: 0 bases; junction bases outside the gene matches: 3. CDR3 residues: CSVGGTSGSTDTQYF. The CDR3 DNA sequence: TGCAGCGTTGGTGGGACTAGCGGAAGCACAGATACGCAGTATTTT.

J is TRBJ1-2 and V is TRBV27; the match to TRBD1 covers 9 bases. CDR1 is MNHEY, CDR2 SMNVEV, per germline (reference sequence). CDR3 length: 15 residues. V was pared by 6 bases and J by 1 base, with 6 bases of the junction left unmatched. The CDR3 DNA sequence: TGTGCCAGCAGCTCGCCGGGACAGGGTAACTATGGCTACACCTTC. Its translation is CASSSPGQGNYGYTF.

This clone came up a few times. The genes are TRBV7-2 and TRBJ2-1, with D possibly TRBD2 on 6 matching bases. Germline assignment: CDR1 SGHTA and CDR2 FQGNSA. Trimming removed 9 bases at V and 2 bases at J, with 26 bases between. The CDR3 length is 18 residues. This CDR3 reads CASTNRLVLPSTYNEQFF. The CDR3 region has the DNA TGTGCCAGTACGAATCGACTAGTATTGCCCTCCACCTACAATGAGCAGTTCTTC.

The chain has TRBV19 and TRBJ1-3; D gene uncertain. Trimming left V 6 bases short and J 2 bases short, with 11 bases between. Germline values: CDR1 LNHDA, CDR2 SQIVND (reference sequence). The CDR3 is 14 residues long. The DNA for the CDR3 is TGTGCCAGTAGAACGGTTGGCGCTGGAAACACCATATATTTT. Translation gives CASRTVGAGNTIYF.

This chain joins TRBV2 and TRBJ1-5, with 9 bases fitting TRBD1. The germline CDR1 and CDR2 sequences are SNHLY and FYNNEI. The CDR3 length is 16 residues. The trim removed 6 bases at V and 1 base at J, leaving 7 bases unmatched. This CDR3 reads CASRGRGQGSNQPQHF. The DNA of the CDR3 is TGTGCCAGCAGGGGGAGGGGACAGGGAAGCAATCAGCCCCAGCATTTT. Full variable domain (rest looked up from reference TRBV2 and TRBJ1-5): EPEVTQTPSHQVTQMGQEVILRCVPISNHLYFYWYRQILGQKVEFLVSFYNNEISEKSEIFDDQFSVERPDGSNFTLKIRSTKLEDSAMYFCASRGRGQGSNQPQHFGDGTRLSIL.